The rows below give T cell receptor beta chains drawn from one sample of a study of blood T cell repertoires in COVID-19. Clones were read by immunoSEQ multiplex PCR, and TCRdb kept only the in-frame ones, dropping some. The profile covers 340,000 or so clones, with approximately 83% appearing a single time and roughly 4.2% taken by the ten largest. Sequencing was carried out using PBMCs or T cells enriched from blood (not recorded which). The receptors shown here come from a woman between 40 and 50 years old with acute COVID-19. The CDR3 runs from the conserved cysteine through the conserved F or W. Each record gives: clone size, J gene, D gene, V gene, CDR3 protein, CDR3 DNA. The D gene is left open where the match is weak. Expanded clones are given a class, and other clones once, few, many or no size at all.

>-|TRBJ1-1|TRBD1|TRBV5-4
CASSLGTGGNTEAFF
TGTGCCAGCAGCTTGGGGACAGGGGGGAACACTGAAGCTTTCTTT
>-|TRBJ1-1|-|TRBV4-3
CASSQAGTPNTEAFF
TGCGCCAGCAGCCAAGCCGGGACACCCAACACTGAAGCTTTCTTT
>-|TRBJ1-5|TRBD1|TRBV19
CASSIGTGPGPNQPQHF
TGTGCCAGTAGTATAGGGACAGGACCGGGCCCCAATCAGCCCCAGCATTTT
>-|TRBJ2-7|TRBD1|TRBV5-6
CASSLRRRQGYEQYF
TGTGCCAGCAGCTTGAGGCGTCGACAGGGCTACGAGCAGTACTTC
>-|TRBJ2-5|-|TRBV2
CASSEVRARGAETQYF
TGTGCCAGCAGTGAAGTACGGGCCAGGGGAGCGGAGACCCAGTACTTC
>-|TRBJ1-6|TRBD1|TRBV19
CASSMLRGTGDNSPLHF
TGTGCCAGTAGTATGCTGCGGGGGACAGGGGATAATTCACCCCTCCACTTT
>many|TRBJ1-1|-|TRBV7-9
CASSLQENTEAFF
TGTGCCAGCAGCTTGCAGGAGAACACTGAAGCTTTCTTT
>once|TRBJ1-2|TRBD1|TRBV5-4
CASSEDRYGYTF
TGTGCCAGCAGCGAGGACAGGTATGGCTACACCTTC
>-|TRBJ1-1|-|TRBV15
CATSRDYGGMNTEAFF
TGTGCCACCAGCAGAGATTACGGAGGAATGAACACTGAAGCTTTCTTT
>-|TRBJ1-5|-|TRBV6-4
CASSESGNQPQHF
TGTGCCAGCAGTGAATCAGGCAATCAGCCCCAGCATTTT
>-|TRBJ1-2|-|TRBV18
CASSPGIAGGYTF
TGTGCCAGCTCACCCGGGATAGCGGGTGGCTACACCTTC
>-|TRBJ2-2|TRBD2|TRBV19
CASKRSGGTGELFF
TGTGCCAGTAAACGGTCGGGGGGAACCGGGGAGCTGTTTTTT
>-|TRBJ1-2|-|TRBV6-5
CASTPGSNYGYTF
TGTGCCAGCACTCCGGGTTCTAACTATGGCTACACCTTC
>-|TRBJ1-6|TRBD1|TRBV5-4
CASSFTRGGAGNSPLHF
TGTGCCAGCAGCTTCACTAGAGGGGGCGCGGGGAATTCACCCCTCCACTTT
>few|TRBJ2-5|TRBD2|TRBV7-2
CASSLSGLASGGPQETQYF
TGTGCCAGCAGCTTGTCAGGGCTGGCTAGCGGGGGGCCCCAAGAGACCCAGTACTTC
>-|TRBJ2-7|-|TRBV28
CASRGRVHEQYF
TGTGCCAGCAGAGGCAGGGTTCACGAGCAGTACTTC
>-|TRBJ1-2|-|TRBV7-7
CASSLAQAGMIYGYTF
TGTGCCAGCAGCTTAGCGCAGGCAGGCATGATATATGGCTACACCTTC
>-|TRBJ2-3|TRBD1|TRBV7-9
CASSPRQGWTDTQYF
TGTGCCAGCAGCCCAAGACAGGGTTGGACAGATACGCAGTATTTT
>-|TRBJ1-5|-|TRBV5-1
CASSPDGGRNQPQHF
TGCGCCAGCAGCCCGGACGGGGGGCGGAATCAGCCCCAGCATTTT
>once|TRBJ2-3|-|TRBV4-3
CASSQDALGGGDTQYF
TGCGCCAGCAGCCAAGATGCCCTGGGGGGTGGGGATACGCAGTATTTT
>-|TRBJ2-7|-|TRBV29-1
CSVLSGYEQYF
TGCAGCGTCCTGTCAGGCTACGAGCAGTACTTC
>-|TRBJ2-1|TRBD2|TRBV3-1/TRBV3-2
CASSQVIAGRGYNEQFF
TGTGCCAGCAGCCAAGTGATAGCGGGACGGGGTTACAATGAGCAGTTCTTC
>-|TRBJ2-5|-|TRBV27
CASSSGETQYF
TGTGCCAGCAGTTCCGGGGAGACCCAGTACTTC
>-|TRBJ1-1|-|TRBV4-1
CASSSQPDTAFRAFF
TGCGCCAGCAGCTCCCAGCCAGACACGGCCTTTAGAGCTTTCTTT
>once|TRBJ1-3|TRBD1|TRBV7-9
CASSIDRAPGNTIYF
TGTGCCAGCAGCATCGACAGGGCTCCTGGAAACACCATATATTTT
>-|TRBJ1-2|-|TRBV10-3
CAISEGQHYGYTF
TGTGCCATCAGTGAGGGACAGCACTATGGCTACACCTTC
>-|TRBJ1-2|TRBD1|TRBV7-6
CASSLDRGPNYGYTF
TGTGCCAGCAGCTTGGATAGGGGGCCTAACTATGGCTACACCTTC
>-|TRBJ1-2|-|TRBV4-3
CASSQDTGRSGGYTF
TGCGCCAGCAGCCAAGATACAGGGCGTTCGGGTGGCTACACCTTC
>-|TRBJ1-3|-|TRBV7-7
CASSRTVGAGNTIYF
TGTGCTAGCAGCAGGACCGTCGGGGCTGGAAACACCATATATTTT
>-|TRBJ1-3|-|TRBV7-6
CASSLPSSGNTIYF
TGTGCCAGCAGCTTACCCTCCTCTGGAAACACCATATATTTT
>-|TRBJ2-1|-|TRBV14
CASSQGSPGIEQFF
TGTGCCAGCAGCCAAGGCTCCCCAGGTATCGAGCAGTTCTTC
>-|TRBJ2-5|-|TRBV5-8
CASSHRTGETQYF
TGTGCCAGCAGCCACAGGACGGGAGAGACCCAGTACTTC
>-|TRBJ2-2|-|TRBV5-1
CASALGGDTGELFF
TGCGCCAGTGCCCTCGGCGGAGACACCGGGGAGCTGTTTTTT
>-|TRBJ1-5|-|TRBV3-1/TRBV3-2
CASSPLGAMQPQHF
TGTGCCAGCAGCCCCCTAGGGGCTATGCAGCCCCAGCATTTT
>-|TRBJ2-2|TRBD1|TRBV10-3
CAISETGTGNGELFF
TGTGCCATCAGTGAGACCGGGACAGGGAACGGGGAGCTGTTTTTT